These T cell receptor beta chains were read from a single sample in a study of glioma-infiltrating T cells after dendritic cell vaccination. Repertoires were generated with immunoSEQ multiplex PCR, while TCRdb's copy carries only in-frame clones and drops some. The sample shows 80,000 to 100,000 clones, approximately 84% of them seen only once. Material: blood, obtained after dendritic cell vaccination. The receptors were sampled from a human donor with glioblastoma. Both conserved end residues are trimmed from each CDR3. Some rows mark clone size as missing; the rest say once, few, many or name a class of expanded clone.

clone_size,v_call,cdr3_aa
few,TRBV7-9,ASSLYVSTTGELF
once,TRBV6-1,ASSEGTLNTIY
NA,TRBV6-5,ASSSGLLPGEQY
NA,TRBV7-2,ASSNPGGAGANVLT
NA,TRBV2,ASSVSDSRPQY
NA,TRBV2,ASSERFGGGGEKLF
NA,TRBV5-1,ASIPFSGMENEQF
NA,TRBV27,ASSPYPGHTEAF
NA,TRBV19,ASSIDSSGTGYNEQF
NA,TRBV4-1,ASSQDHRPRDFWEQY
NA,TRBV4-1,ASSHVQGDQPQH
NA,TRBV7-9,ASSSYRGRYETQY
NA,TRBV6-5,ASRPVKGYEQF
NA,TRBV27,ASSLKGRRRPTGYEQY
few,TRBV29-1,SVEVITGETQY
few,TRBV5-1,ASSHGTRGEQY
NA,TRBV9,ASSPIAGGNWETQY
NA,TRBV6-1,ASSGATAFSYEQY
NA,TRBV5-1,ASSLSTGRRVYEQY
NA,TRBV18,ASSLERGPMNEKLF
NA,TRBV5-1,ASSAGQQKYEQY
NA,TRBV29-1,SVGSRARNTEAF
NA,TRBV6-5,ASRDSYEQY
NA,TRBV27,ASSLSSLGQGAARVYGYT
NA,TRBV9,ASSLGLAPYEQY
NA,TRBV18,ASSPLGANNQPQH
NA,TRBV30,AWSATGAEQY
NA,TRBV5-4,ASSLDGDPGYT
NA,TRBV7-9,ASSRSGSPYNEQF
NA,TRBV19,ASSMSAGGGGTEAF
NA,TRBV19,ASTSGGIYNEQF
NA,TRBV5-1,ASSLVSYQETQY
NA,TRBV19,ASRETDGDSNQPQH
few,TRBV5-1,ASSLAAGSDTQY
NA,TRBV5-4,ASSAKTGDYEQY
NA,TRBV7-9,ASSPPGGTYEQY
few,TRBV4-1,ASSQAGGGQPQH
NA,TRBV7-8,ASSLQGATGNTIY
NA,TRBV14,ASSQATNSPLH
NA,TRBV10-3,AISEGDSNQPQH
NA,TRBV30,AWGLRRDSEAF
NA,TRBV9,ASSPGTSSYNEQF
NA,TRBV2,ASREPGRDPV
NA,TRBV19,ASSRRGLTEAF